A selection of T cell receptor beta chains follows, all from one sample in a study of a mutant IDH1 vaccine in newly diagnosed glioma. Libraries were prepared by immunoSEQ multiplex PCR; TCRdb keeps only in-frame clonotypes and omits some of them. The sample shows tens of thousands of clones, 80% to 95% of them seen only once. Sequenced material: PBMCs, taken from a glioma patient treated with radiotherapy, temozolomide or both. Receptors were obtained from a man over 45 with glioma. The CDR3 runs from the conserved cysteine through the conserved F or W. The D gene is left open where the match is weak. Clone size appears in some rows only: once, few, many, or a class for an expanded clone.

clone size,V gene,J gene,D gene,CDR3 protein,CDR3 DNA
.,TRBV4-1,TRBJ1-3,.,CASSQGGTAGSGNTIYF,TGCGCCAGCAGCCAAGGTGGGACGGCGGGCTCTGGAAACACCATATATTTT
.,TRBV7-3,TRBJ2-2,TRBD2,CARSKGGGGTGELFF,TGTGCCAGGAGCAAGGGCGGGGGAGGAACCGGGGAGCTGTTTTTT
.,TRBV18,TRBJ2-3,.,CASRGEADTQYF,TGTGCCAGCCGGGGAGAGGCAGATACGCAGTATTTT
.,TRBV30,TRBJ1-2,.,CAHVQPNYGYTF,TGTGCCCATGTACAGCCTAACTATGGCTACACCTTC
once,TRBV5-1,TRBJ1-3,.,CASSLSHGVSGNTIYF,TGCGCCAGCAGCTTGAGTCACGGGGTTTCTGGAAACACCATATATTTT
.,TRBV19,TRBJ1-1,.,CASSMTAMNTEAFF,TGTGCCAGTAGTATGACGGCCATGAACACTGAAGCTTTCTTT
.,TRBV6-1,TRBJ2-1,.,CASLGSLLAYNEQFF,TGTGCCAGCTTGGGGTCACTCTTAGCCTACAATGAGCAGTTCTTC
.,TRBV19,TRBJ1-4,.,CASKWGTATNEKLFF,TGTGCCAGTAAATGGGGGACTGCAACTAATGAAAAACTGTTTTTT
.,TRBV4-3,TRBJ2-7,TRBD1,CASSHGTASSYEQYF,TGCGCCAGCAGCCACGGGACAGCGAGCTCCTACGAGCAGTACTTC
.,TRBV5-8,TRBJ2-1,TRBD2,CASSSPGTSVFGKQFF,TGTGCCAGCAGCTCTCCCGGGACTAGCGTTTTCGGTAAGCAGTTCTTC
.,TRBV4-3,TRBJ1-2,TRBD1,CASSRDSSYGYTF,TGCGCCAGCAGCCGGGACAGCTCCTATGGCTACACCTTC
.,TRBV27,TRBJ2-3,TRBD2,CASSFLGLATQYF,TGTGCCAGCAGTTTCCTTGGACTAGCCACGCAGTATTTT
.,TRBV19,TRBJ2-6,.,CASSRQDSGANVLTF,TGTGCCAGTAGCCGACAGGACTCTGGGGCCAACGTCCTGACTTTC
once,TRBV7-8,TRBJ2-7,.,CASSLEPGRGSYEQYF,TGTGCCAGCAGCTTAGAACCGGGACGGGGATCCTACGAGCAGTACTTC
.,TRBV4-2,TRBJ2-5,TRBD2,CASSPRLAGVGETQYF,TGTGCCAGCAGCCCTCGACTAGCGGGAGTGGGGGAGACCCAGTACTTC
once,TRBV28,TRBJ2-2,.,CASSPLGVAGELFF,TGTGCCAGCAGCCCCCTAGGGGTCGCCGGGGAGCTGTTTTTT
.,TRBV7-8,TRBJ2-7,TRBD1,CASSPRQGTYEQYF,TGTGCCAGCAGCCCTCGACAGGGAACCTACGAGCAGTACTTC
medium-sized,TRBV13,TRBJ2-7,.,CASSNRLGSYQYEQYF,TGTGCCAGCAGCAACCGACTAGGTTCCTATCAATACGAGCAGTACTTC
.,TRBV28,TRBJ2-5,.,CASSLWTQETQYF,TGTGCCAGCAGTTTATGGACACAAGAGACCCAGTACTTC
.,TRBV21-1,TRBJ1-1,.,CASSKVSGAYTEAFF,TGTGCCAGCAGCAAAGTCTCAGGGGCCTACACTGAAGCTTTCTTT
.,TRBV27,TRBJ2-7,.,CASGYVGREQYF,TGTGCCAGCGGGTACGTAGGACGCGAGCAGTACTTC
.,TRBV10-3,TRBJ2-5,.,CAISLNSQETQYF,TGTGCCATCAGTTTGAACAGCCAAGAGACCCAGTACTTC
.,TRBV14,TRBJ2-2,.,CASSQVPGPTGELFF,TGTGCCAGCAGCCAAGTGCCGGGACCGACCGGGGAGCTGTTTTTT
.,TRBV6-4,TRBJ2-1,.,CASSYTASSYNEQFF,TGTGCCAGCAGCTACACCGCGAGCTCCTACAATGAGCAGTTCTTC
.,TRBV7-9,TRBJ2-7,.,CASSLTGTHEQYF,TGTGCCAGCAGCTTAACTGGGACCCACGAGCAGTACTTC
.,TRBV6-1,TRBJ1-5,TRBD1,CASSDKNVVGTGNQPQHF,TGTGCCAGCAGTGATAAAAACGTGGTAGGGACAGGCAATCAGCCCCAGCATTTT
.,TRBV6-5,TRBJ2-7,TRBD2,CASSYSATSGSYEQYF,TGTGCCAGCAGTTACTCCGCGACTAGCGGGAGCTACGAGCAGTACTTC
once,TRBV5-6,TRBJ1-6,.,CASSLGRGNSPLHF,TGTGCCAGCAGCTTGGGTCGGGGGAATTCACCCCTCCACTTT
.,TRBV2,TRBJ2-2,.,CASHLRQVPNTGELFF,TGTGCCAGCCATCTAAGACAAGTACCGAACACCGGGGAGCTGTTTTTT
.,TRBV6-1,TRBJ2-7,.,CASSEAGSTYEQYF,TGTGCCAGCAGTGAAGCTGGCAGCACCTACGAGCAGTACTTC
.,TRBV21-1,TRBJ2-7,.,CASSRQVRSEQYF,TGTGCCAGCAGCAGACAGGTTAGATCCGAGCAGTACTTC
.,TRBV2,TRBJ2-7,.,CASSEAAMGYEQYF,TGTGCCAGCAGTGAAGCGGCGATGGGGTACGAGCAGTACTTC
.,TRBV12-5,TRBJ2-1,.,CASGFIGSSYNEQFF,TGTGCTAGTGGTTTTATCGGGAGCTCCTACAATGAGCAGTTCTTC
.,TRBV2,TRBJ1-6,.,CASSEDSGSPLHF,TGTGCCAGCAGTGAGGACAGTGGCTCACCCCTCCACTTT
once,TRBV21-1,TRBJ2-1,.,CASSIQTTSGRYREQFF,TGTGCCAGCAGCATTCAAACCACTAGCGGGAGATATCGTGAGCAGTTCTTC
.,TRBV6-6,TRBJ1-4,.,CASSEVGATNEKLFF,TGTGCCAGCAGCGAAGTGGGCGCAACTAATGAAAAACTGTTTTTT
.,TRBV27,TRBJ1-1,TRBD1,CASRLLGTVEAFF,TGTGCCAGCAGGCTACTTGGGACAGTTGAAGCTTTCTTT
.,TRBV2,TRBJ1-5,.,CASSLRSNQPQHF,TGTGCCAGCAGTCTCCGGAGCAATCAGCCCCAGCATTTT
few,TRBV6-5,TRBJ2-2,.,CASSSGEINTGELFF,TGTGCCAGCAGTTCGGGAGAAATAAACACCGGGGAGCTGTTTTTT
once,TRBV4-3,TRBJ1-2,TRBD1,CASSQDRGTANYGYTF,TGCGCCAGCAGCCAAGATAGGGGGACAGCAAACTATGGCTACACCTTC
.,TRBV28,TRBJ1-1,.,CASSLSLGGSGSDEAFF,TGTGCCAGCAGTTTATCCCTCGGGGGATCGGGCAGTGATGAAGCTTTCTTT
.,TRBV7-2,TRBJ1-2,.,CASSSSRGAGYGYTF,TGTGCCAGCAGCTCCTCTCGCGGGGCTGGCTATGGCTACACCTTC
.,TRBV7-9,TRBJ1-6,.,CASSPVVQGTSPLHF,TGTGCCAGCAGCCCCGTTGTCCAGGGGACTTCACCCCTCCACTTT
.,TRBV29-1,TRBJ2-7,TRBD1,CSVDMGDRYEQYF,TGCAGCGTTGATATGGGGGACAGGTACGAGCAGTACTTC
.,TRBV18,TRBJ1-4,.,CASSSDRPRGNEKLFF,TGTGCCAGCTCAAGTGACAGGCCCCGGGGGAATGAAAAACTGTTTTTT
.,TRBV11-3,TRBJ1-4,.,CASRVRESSDEKLFF,TGTGCCAGCAGGGTCAGGGAATCGTCGGACGAAAAACTGTTTTTT
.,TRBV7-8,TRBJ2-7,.,CASSSRDISSYEQYF,TGTGCCAGCAGCAGCCGGGACATAAGCTCCTACGAGCAGTACTTC
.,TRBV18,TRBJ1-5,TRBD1,CASSRQGDHQPQHF,TGTGCCAGCTCAAGACAGGGGGACCATCAGCCCCAGCATTTT
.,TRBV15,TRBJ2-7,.,CATSRDSSRAEQYF,TGTGCCACCAGCAGAGATTCTAGCAGGGCCGAGCAGTACTTC
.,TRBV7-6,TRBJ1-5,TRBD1,CASSPGGSNQPQHF,TGTGCCAGCAGCCCAGGGGGGAGCAATCAGCCCCAGCATTTT
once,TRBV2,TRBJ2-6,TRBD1,CASSTGAGANVLTF,TGTGCCAGCAGTACAGGGGCCGGGGCCAACGTCCTGACTTTC
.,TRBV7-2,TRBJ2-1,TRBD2,CASRSPTGGAGGSYNEQFF,TGTGCCAGCAGATCCCCGACGGGAGGGGCGGGAGGCTCCTACAATGAGCAGTTCTTC
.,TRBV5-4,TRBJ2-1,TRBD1,CASSQKQVVGGDEQFF,TGTGCCAGCAGCCAAAAACAGGTAGTAGGGGGCGATGAGCAGTTCTTC
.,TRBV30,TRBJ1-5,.,CAWRGSSQGYQPQHF,TGTGCCTGGAGGGGAAGTTCGCAAGGTTATCAGCCCCAGCATTTT
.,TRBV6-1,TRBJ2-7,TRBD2,CASSEGLAGGLREQYF,TGTGCCAGCAGTGAGGGACTAGCGGGAGGTCTCAGGGAGCAGTACTTC
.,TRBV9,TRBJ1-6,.,CASSVVDINSPLHF,TGTGCCAGCAGCGTAGTGGACATAAATTCACCCCTCCACTTT
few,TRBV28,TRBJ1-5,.,CASSLYRGTSNQPQHF,TGTGCCAGCAGTTTATACCGTGGTACGAGCAATCAGCCCCAGCATTTT
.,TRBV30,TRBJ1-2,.,CAWSVVGGAEGYTF,TGTGCCTGGAGTGTCGTCGGGGGGGCGGAGGGCTACACCTTC
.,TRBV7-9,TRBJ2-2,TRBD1,CASSLGGTDFTGELFF,TGTGCCAGCAGCTTAGGTGGGACAGATTTCACCGGGGAGCTGTTTTTT
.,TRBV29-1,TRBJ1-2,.,CSVDKGRVQYGYTF,TGCAGCGTGGACAAAGGCAGGGTTCAGTATGGCTACACCTTC